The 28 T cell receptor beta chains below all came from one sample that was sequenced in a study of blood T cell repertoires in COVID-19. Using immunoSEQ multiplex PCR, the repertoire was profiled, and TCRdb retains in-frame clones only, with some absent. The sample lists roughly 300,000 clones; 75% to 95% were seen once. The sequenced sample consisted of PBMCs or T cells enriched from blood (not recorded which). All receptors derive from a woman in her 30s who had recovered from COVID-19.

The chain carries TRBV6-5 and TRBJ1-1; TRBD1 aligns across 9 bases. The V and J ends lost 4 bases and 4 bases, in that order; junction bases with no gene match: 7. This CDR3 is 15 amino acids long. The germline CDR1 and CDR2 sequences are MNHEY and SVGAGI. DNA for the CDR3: TGTGCCAGCAGTTTAAGGATGACAGGGGGCACTGAAGCTTTCTTT. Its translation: CASSLRMTGGTEAFF.

The CDR3 DNA reads as TGTGCCAGTAGGGAGGTGATAGCGGGATCCTACGAGCAGTACTTC. This sequence encodes CASREVIAGSYEQYF. The chain combines TRBV19 with TRBJ2-7; 8 nucleotides align to TRBD2. The CDR3 has 15 residues. Germline assignment: CDR1 LNHDA and CDR2 SQIVND (reference sequence). V lost 6 bases, J lost 1 base, and 8 bases stayed unmatched.

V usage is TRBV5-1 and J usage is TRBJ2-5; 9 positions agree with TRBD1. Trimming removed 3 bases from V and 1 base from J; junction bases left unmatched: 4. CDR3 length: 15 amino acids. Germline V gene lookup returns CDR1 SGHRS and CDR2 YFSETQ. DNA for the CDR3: TGCGCCAGCAGCTGGACAGGGGTACGCCAAGAGACCCAGTACTTC. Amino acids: CASSWTGVRQETQYF.

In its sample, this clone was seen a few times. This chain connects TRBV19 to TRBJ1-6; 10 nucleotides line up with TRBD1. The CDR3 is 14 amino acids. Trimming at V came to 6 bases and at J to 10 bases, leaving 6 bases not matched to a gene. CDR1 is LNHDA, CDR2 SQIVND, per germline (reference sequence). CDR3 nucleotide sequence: TGTGCCAGTAGCACGACAGGGGGCAAATCACCCCTCCACTTT. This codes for CASSTTGGKSPLHF.

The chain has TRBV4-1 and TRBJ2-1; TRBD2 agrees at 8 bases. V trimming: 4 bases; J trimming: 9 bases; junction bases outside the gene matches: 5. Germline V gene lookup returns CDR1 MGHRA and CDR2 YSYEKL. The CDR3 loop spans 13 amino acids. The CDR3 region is CASSPPRGGEQFF. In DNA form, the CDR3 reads TGCGCCAGCAGCCCCCCCCGGGGGGGTGAGCAGTTCTTC.

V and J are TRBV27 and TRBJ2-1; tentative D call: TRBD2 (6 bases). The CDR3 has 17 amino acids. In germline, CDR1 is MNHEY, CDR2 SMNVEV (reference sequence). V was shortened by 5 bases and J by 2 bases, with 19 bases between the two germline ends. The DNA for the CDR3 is TGTGCCAGCAGTAAGTCGCTAGCGATCATGGCCTACAATGAGCAGTTCTTC. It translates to CASSKSLAIMAYNEQFF.

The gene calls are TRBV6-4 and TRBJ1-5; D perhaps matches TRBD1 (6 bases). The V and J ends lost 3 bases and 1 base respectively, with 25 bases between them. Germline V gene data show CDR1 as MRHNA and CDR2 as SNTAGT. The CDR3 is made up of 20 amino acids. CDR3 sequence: CASSDRFMGYGTLSNQPQHF. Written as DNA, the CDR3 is TGTGCCAGCAGTGATCGATTTATGGGTTACGGGACACTGAGCAATCAGCCCCAGCATTTT.

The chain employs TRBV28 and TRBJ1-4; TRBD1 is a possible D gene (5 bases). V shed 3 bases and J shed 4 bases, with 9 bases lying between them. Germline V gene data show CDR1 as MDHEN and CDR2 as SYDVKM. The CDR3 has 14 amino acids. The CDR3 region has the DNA TGTGCCAGCAGTTTGGGTCAGGGTAATGAAAAACTGTTTTTT. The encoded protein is CASSLGQGNEKLFF.

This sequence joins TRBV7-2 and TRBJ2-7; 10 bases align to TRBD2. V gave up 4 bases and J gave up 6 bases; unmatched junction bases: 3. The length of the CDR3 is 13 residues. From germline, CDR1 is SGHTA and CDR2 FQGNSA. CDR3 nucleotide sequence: TGTGCCAGCAGCTCACTAGCGGGACCCGAGCAGTACTTC. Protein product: CASSSLAGPEQYF.

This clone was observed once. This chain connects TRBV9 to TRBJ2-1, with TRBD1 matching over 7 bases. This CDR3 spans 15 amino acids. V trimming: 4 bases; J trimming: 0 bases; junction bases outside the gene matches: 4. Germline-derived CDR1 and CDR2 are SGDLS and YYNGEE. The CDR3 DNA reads TGTGCCAGCAGCCCCGGGACAGCCTCCTACAATGAGCAGTTCTTC. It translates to CASSPGTASYNEQFF.

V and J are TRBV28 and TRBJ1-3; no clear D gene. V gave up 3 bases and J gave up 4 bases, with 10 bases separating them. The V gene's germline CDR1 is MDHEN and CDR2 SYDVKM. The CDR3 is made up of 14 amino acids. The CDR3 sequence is CASSFSGIGNTIYF. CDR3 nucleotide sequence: TGTGCCAGCAGTTTTTCCGGGATCGGAAACACCATATATTTT. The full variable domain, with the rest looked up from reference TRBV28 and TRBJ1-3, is DVKVTQSSRYLVKRTGEKVFLECVQDMDHENMFWYRQDPGLGLRLIYFSYDVKMKEKGDIPEGYSVSREKKERFSLILESASTNQTSMYLCASSFSGIGNTIYFGEGSWLTVV.

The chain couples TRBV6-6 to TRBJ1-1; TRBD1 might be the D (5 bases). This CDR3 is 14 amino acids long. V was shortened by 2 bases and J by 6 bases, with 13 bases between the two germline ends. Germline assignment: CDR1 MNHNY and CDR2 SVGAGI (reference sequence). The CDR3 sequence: CASSYGQGKAEAFF. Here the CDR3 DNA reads TGTGCCAGCAGTTACGGGCAGGGTAAAGCTGAAGCTTTCTTT.

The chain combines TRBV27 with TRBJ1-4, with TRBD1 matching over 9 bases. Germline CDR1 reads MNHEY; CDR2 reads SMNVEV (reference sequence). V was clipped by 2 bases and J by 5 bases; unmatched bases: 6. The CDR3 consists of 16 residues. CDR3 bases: TGTGCCAGCAGTTTAAAGGGGGACAGGGTAAATGAAAAACTGTTTTTT. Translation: CASSLKGDRVNEKLFF. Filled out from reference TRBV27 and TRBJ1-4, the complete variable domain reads EAQVTQNPRYLITVTGKKLTVTCSQNMNHEYMSWYRQDPGLGLRQIYYSMNVEVTDKGDVPEGYKVSRKEKRNFPLILESPSPNQTSLYFCASSLKGDRVNEKLFFGSGTQLSVL.

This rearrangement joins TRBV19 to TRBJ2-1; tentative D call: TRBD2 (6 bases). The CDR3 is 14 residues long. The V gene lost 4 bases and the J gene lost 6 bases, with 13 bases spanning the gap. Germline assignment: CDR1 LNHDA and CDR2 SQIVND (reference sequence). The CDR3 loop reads CASSTLASGNEQFF. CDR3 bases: TGTGCCAGTAGTACCCTAGCGTCTGGCAATGAGCAGTTCTTC.

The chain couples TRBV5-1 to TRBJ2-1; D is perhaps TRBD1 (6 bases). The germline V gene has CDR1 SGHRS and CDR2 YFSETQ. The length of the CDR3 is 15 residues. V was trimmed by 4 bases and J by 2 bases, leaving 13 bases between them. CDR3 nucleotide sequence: TGCGCCAGCAGCGACGGGACACCTACCTACAATGAGCAGTTCTTC. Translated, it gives CASSDGTPTYNEQFF.

As DNA, the CDR3 is TGCGCCAGCAGCTTCGTCAGCTCCTACGAGCAGTACTTC. Translating it yields CASSFVSSYEQYF. The V gene is TRBV5-1, the J gene TRBJ2-7; D uncertain. V was trimmed by 2 bases and J by 0 bases, leaving 6 bases between them. The CDR3 covers 13 residues. The germline V gene encodes CDR1 SGHRS and CDR2 YFSETQ.

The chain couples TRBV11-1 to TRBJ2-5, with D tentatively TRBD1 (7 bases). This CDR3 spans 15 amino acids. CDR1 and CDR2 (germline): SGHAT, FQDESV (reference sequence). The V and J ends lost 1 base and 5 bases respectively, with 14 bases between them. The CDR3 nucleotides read TGTGCCAGCAGCTTAGGAACAGGGGCGGGGGAGACCCAGTACTTC. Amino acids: CASSLGTGAGETQYF.

This CDR3 reads CASSLGLLYEQYF. CDR3 in DNA: TGTGCCAGCAGCTTAGGGCTCTTATACGAGCAGTACTTC. This chain joins TRBV7-2 and TRBJ2-7, with D uncertain. V lost 1 base and J 4 bases, leaving 8 bases between the germline ends. CDR3 length: 13 amino acids. Germline-derived CDR1 and CDR2 are SGHTA and FQGNSA.

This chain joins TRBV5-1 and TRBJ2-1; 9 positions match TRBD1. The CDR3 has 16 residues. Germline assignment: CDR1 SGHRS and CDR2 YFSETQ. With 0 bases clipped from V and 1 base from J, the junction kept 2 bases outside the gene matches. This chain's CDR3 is CASSLADRGSYNEQFF. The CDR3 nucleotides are TGCGCCAGCAGCTTGGCGGACAGGGGTTCCTACAATGAGCAGTTCTTC.

The CDR3 DNA reads TGCGCCAGCAGCTTAACTATCCCGAGCTCCTACAATGAGCAGTTCTTC. As protein: CASSLTIPSSYNEQFF. The chain carries TRBV5-1 and TRBJ2-1; D gene unclear. There are 16 residues in the CDR3. V lost 2 bases, J lost 0 bases, and 12 bases lay in between. Germline V gives CDR1 SGHRS, CDR2 YFSETQ.

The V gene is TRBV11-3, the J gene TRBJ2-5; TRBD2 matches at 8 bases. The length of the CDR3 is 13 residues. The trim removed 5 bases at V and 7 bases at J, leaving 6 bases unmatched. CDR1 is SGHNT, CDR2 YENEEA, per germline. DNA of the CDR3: TGTGCCAGCAGCCCGGGACTAGGAGGGACCCAGTACTTC. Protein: CASSPGLGGTQYF.

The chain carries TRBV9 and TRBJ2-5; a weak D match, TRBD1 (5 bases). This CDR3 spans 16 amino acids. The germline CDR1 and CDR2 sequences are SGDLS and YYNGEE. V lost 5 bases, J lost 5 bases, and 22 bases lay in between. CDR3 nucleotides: TGTGCCAGCAGGCTACACCGACAGACCTTAAGGGAGACCCAGTACTTC. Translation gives CASRLHRQTLRETQYF.

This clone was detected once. For the CDR3, the DNA is TGTGCCAGCAGGAGATTCGCGGGACAGGGGTCTCTCTATGGCTACACCTTC. Its protein product is CASRRFAGQGSLYGYTF. J is TRBJ1-2 and V is TRBV28, with 10 nucleotides matching TRBD1. CDR1 is MDHEN, CDR2 SYDVKM, per germline. The CDR3 contains 17 residues. The ends lost 6 bases at V and 4 bases at J; junction bases unmatched: 14.

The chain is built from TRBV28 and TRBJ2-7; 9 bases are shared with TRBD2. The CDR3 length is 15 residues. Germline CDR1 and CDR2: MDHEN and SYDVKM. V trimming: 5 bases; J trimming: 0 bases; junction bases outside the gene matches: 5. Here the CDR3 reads CASSTGTSLSYEQYF. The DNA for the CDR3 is TGTGCCAGCAGTACCGGGACTAGCCTCTCCTACGAGCAGTACTTC.

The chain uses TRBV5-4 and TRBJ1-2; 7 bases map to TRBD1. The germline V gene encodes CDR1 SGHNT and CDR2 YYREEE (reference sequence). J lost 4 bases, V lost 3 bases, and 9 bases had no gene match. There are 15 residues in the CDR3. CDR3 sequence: CASSSGDSGFYGYTF. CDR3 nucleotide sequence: TGTGCCAGCAGCTCGGGGGACAGTGGCTTCTATGGCTACACCTTC.

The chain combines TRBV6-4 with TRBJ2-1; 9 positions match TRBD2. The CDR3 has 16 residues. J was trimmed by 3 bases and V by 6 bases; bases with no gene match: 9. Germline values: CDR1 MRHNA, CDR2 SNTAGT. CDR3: CASSEFTSGYYNEQFF. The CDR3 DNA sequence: TGTGCCAGCAGCGAATTCACTAGCGGGTACTACAATGAGCAGTTCTTC.

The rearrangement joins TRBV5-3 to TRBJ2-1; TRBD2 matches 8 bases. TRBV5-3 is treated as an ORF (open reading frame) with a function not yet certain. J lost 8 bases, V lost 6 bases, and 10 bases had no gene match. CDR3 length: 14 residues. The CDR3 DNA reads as TGTGCCAGAAACGGGAGGGCCCTATGGTATGAGCAGTTCTTC. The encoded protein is CARNGRALWYEQFF.

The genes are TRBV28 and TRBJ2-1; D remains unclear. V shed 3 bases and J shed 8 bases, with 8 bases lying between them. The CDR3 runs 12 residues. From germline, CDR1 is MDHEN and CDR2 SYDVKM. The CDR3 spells CASSFFFDEQFF. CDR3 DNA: TGTGCCAGCAGTTTTTTCTTTGATGAGCAGTTCTTC.